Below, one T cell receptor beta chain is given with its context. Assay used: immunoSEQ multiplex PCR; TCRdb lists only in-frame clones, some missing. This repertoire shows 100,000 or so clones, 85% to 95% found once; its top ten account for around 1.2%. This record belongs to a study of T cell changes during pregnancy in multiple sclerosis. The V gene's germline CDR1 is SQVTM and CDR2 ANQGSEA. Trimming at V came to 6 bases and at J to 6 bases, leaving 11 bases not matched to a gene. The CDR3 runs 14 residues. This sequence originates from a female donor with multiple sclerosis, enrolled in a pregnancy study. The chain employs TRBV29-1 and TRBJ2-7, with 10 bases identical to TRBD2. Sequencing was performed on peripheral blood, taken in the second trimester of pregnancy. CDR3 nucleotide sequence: TGCAGCGTCACTAGCGGGGAGGGCCTCTCCGAGCAGTACTTC. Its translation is CSVTSGEGLSEQYF.